This T cell receptor (beta chain) was sequenced in a study of cytomegalovirus exposure and HLA in healthy donors. Whole-study context: The 120 validation repertoires and the 650 to 850 first-cohort repertoires shared a platform, a later analysis reported. Findings and caveats of the study: CMV antigen specificity of a few CMV-associated chains was confirmed in vitro. High specificity and sensitivity for cytomegalovirus status were reported for the classifier.

Separate from the 666-subject first cohort, the roughly 110-subject validation cohort was the one that the donors belonged to. Assay used: immunoSEQ multiplex PCR; TCRdb lists only in-frame clones, some missing. The table records 200,000 or so clones, around 84% of them present only once. As for this clone: Its antigen is not known.

The sample taken for sequencing was PBMCs. The source of this sequence is a man aged 18 to 29 in good health and CMV-seropositive.

The CDR3 coding sequence is TGTGCCAGCAGTCTAAACTCCGCAGGGGCCAACGTCCTGACTTTC. Translating it yields CASSLNSAGANVLTF. The chain uses TRBV6-1 and TRBJ2-6; no definite D call. The CDR3 spans 15 residues. Trimming took off 5 bases at V and 4 bases at J, with 12 bases between the two ends. CDR1 is MNHNS and CDR2 is SASEGT in the germline V gene.